The text below deals with one T cell receptor beta chain. A multiplex PCR was run with 60 Vbeta primers and 13 Jbeta primers. Produced via immunoSEQ multiplex PCR; TCRdb's table is partial and in-frame only. Of around 52,000 clones listed, about 80% are singletons. The CDR3 is 18 residues long. The germline CDR1 and CDR2 sequences are SGHTA and FQGNSA. After removal of 4 bases from V and 10 bases from J, the junction contained 16 bases not matched to a gene. The data were obtained in a study of cytomegalovirus exposure and HLA in healthy donors. This clonotype originated in a man aged 40-49 years in good health and CMV-seronegative. V and J are TRBV7-2 and TRBJ2-3, with TRBD2 matching over 14 bases. The sample comprised PBMCs. The CDR3 is CASSSQSWTSGGQISQYF. The DNA for the CDR3 is TGTGCCAGCAGCTCCCAAAGTTGGACTAGCGGGGGGCAGATTTCGCAGTATTTT.